This record covers a single T cell receptor beta chain. In germline, CDR1 is SEHNR, CDR2 FQNEAQ (reference sequence). Trimming pared 5 bases from V and 4 bases from J, leaving 12 bases between. The CDR3 runs 14 residues. This specimen belongs to a study of beta chain features in type 1 diabetes. The isolated RNA, all of it, was reverse transcribed, so expressed TCRB transcripts were what got sequenced. Sequencing was performed with immunoSEQ multiplex PCR; in TCRdb, only in-frame clones are kept and a portion is missing. The data hold fewer than 400,000 clones, with 8% observed a single time. This rearrangement joins TRBV7-9 to TRBJ1-5; a weak D match, TRBD1 (6 bases). This TCR was recovered from a woman in her late teens or twenties in good health. The source material was central memory CD4+ T cells from blood. Here the CDR3 reads CASSQDRENQPQHF. Here the CDR3 DNA reads TGTGCCAGCAGCCAGGACAGAGAGAATCAGCCCCAGCATTTT.